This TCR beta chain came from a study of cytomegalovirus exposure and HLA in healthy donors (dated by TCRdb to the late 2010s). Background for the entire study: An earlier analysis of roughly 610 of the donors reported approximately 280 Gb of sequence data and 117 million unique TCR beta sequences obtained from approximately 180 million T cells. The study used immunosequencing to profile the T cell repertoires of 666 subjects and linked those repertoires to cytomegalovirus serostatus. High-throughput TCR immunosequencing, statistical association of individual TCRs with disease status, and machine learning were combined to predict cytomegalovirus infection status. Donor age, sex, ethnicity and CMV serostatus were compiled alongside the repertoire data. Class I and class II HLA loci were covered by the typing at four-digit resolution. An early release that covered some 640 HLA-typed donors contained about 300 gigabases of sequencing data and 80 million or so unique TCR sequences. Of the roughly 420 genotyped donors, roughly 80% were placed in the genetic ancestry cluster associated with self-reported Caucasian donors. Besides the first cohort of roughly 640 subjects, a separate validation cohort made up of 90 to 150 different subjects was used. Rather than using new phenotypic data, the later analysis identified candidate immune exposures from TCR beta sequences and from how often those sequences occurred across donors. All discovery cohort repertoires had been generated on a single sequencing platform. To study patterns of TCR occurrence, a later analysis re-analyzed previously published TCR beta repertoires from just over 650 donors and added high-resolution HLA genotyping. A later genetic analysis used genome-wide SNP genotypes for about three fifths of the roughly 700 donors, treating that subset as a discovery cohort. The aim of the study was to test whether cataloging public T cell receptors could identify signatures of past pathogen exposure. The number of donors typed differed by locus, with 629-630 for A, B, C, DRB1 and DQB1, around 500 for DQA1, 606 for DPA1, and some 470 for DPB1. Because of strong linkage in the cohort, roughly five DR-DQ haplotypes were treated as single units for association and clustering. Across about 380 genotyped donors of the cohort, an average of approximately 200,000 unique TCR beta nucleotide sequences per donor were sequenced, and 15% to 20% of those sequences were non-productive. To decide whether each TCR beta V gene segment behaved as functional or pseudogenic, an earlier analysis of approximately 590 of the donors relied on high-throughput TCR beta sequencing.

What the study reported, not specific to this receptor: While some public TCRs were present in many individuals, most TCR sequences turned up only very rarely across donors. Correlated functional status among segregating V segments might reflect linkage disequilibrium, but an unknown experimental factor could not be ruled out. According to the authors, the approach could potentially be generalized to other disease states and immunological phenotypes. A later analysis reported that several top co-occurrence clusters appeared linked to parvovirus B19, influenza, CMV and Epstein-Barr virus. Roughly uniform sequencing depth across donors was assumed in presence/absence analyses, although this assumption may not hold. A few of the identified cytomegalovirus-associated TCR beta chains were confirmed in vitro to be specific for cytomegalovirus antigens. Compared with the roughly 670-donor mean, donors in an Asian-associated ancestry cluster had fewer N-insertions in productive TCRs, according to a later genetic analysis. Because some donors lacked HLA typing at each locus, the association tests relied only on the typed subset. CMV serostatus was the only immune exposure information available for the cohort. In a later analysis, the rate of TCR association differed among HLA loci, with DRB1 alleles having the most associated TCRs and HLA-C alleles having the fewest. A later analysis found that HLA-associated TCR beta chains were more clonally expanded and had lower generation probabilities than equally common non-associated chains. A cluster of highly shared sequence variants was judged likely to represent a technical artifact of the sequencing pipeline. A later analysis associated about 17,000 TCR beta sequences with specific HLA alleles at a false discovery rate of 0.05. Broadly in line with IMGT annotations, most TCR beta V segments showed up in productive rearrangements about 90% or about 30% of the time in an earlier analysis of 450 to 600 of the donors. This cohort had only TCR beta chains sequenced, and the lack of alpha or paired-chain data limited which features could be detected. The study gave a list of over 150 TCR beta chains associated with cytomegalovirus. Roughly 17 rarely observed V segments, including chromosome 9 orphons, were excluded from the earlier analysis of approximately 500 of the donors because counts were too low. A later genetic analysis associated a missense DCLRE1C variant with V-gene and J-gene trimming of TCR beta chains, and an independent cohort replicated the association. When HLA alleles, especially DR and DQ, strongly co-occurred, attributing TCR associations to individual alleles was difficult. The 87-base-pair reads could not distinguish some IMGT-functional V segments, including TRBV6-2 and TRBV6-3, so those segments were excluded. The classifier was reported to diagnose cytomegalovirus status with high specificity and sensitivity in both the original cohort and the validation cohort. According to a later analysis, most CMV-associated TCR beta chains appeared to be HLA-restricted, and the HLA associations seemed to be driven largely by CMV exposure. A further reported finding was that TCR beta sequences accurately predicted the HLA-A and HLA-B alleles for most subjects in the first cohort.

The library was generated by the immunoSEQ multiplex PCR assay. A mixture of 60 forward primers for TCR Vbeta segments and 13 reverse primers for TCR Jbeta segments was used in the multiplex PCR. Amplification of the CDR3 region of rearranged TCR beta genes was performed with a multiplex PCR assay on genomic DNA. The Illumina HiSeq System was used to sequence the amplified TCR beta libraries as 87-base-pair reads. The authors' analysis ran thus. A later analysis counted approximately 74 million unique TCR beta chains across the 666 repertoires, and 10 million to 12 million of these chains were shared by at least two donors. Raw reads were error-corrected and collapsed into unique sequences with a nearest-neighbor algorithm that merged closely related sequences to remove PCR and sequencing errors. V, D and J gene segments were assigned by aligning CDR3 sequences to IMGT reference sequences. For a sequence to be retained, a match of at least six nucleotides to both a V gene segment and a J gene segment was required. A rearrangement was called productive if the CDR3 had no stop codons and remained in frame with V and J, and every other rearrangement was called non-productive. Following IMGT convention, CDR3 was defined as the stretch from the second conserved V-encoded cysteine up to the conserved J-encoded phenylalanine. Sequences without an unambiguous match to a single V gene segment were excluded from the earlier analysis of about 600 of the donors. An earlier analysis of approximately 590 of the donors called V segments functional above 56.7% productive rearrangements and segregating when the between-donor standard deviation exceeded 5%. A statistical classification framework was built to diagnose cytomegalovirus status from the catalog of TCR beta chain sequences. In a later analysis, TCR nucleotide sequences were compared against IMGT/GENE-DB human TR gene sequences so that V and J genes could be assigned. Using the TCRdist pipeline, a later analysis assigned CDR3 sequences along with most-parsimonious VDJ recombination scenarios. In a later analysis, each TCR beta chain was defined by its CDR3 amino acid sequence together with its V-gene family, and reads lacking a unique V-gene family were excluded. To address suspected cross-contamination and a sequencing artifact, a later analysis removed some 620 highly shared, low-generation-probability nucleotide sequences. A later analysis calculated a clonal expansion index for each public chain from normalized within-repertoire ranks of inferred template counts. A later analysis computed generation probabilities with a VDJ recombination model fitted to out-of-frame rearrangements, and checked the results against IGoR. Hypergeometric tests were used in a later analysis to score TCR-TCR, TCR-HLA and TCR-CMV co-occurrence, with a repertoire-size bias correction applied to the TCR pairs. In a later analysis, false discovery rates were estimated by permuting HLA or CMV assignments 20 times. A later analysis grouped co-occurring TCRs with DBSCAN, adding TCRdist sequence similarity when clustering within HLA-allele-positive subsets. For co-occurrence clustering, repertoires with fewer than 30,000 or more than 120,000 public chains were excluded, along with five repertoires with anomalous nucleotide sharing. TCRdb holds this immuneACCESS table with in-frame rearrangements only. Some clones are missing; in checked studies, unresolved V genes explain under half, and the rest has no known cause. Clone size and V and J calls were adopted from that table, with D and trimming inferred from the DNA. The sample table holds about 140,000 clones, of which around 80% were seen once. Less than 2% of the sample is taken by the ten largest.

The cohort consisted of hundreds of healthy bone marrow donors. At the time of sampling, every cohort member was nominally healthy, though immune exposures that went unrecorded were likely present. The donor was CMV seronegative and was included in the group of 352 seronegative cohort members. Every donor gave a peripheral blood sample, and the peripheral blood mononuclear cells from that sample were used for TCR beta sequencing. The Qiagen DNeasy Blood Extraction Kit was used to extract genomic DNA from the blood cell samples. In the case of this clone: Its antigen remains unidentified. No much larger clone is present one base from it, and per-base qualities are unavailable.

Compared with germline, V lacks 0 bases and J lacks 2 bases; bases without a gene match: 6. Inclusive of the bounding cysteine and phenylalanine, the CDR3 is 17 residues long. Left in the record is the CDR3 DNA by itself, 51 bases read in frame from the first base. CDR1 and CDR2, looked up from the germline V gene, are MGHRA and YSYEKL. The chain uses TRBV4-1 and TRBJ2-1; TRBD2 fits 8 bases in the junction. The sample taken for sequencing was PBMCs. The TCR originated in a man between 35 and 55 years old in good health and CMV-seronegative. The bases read TGCGCCAGCAGCCAAGATGCGACTAGCGCGGCCTACAATGAGCAGTTCTTC. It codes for CASSQDATSAAYNEQFF.